This TCR beta chain was sequenced during a study of technical replicates of blood from several donors. The CDR3 is 14 residues long. Per germline, CDR1 SGHNT and CDR2 YYREEE (reference sequence). The V and J ends lost 0 bases and 10 bases respectively, with 16 bases between them. Method: immunoSEQ multiplex PCR; TCRdb's copy keeps in-frame clones and lacks some. The repertoire holds 60,000 to 80,000 clones, about 90% seen once, with approximately 0.38% in the top ten. The rearrangement links TRBV5-4 to TRBJ2-5, with D perhaps matching TRBD1 (6 bases). Sequences were obtained from T cells isolated from PBMCs. This sequence originates from a human donor in good health. The CDR3 loop is CASSLDRDGVDQYF. CDR3 nucleotides: TGTGCCAGCAGCTTGGACAGGGATGGGGTGGACCAGTACTTC.